This TCR beta chain is drawn from a study of CXCR3-negative and CXCR3-positive naive CD8 T cells. Study findings and constraints: Hydrophobicity was higher for TRB CDR3s found in CXCR3-positive naive cells than in CXCR3-negative naive cells.

Worth noting for this clonotype: The antigen remains undetermined.

Carrying UMI labels, the TRB cDNA libraries were prepared through 5' RACE. TCRdb re-called the 5' RACE reads; every CDR3 protein appears as one record, without DNA. The clone table shows 130,000 or so distinct CDR3 sequences, with the ten largest holding approximately 0.29%. The CDR3 sequence is 17 residues long. The V gene's germline CDR1 is LGHDT and CDR2 YNNKEL (reference sequence). This receptor was taken from a human donor in good health. Some clones in this sample may be carry-over from other donors' samples. Sequencing was carried out using naive CXCR3- CD8+ T cells from blood. Stated subset: CD45RO-CCR7+CD27+CD95- naive CD8+ T cells lacking CXCR3 (TNR3-). The chain joins TRBV3-1 to TRBJ2-1; the D gene TCRdb calls, TRBD1, cannot be checked with no DNA. This CDR3 reads CASSPLHPRDPYNEQFF.